Each of the 24 T cell receptor beta chains below was sequenced from the same sample in a study of T cell responses to AZD1222 COVID-19 vaccine. Some clones are missing from TCRdb's copy, which holds only in-frame ones; the method was immunoSEQ multiplex PCR. The table includes 120,000 to 150,000 clones, about nine tenths detected once. Sequencing used peripheral blood, obtained on day 0 of AZD1222 vaccination. The receptors shown here come from an adult in good health.

This sequence joins TRBV5-1 and TRBJ1-1; D is uncertain. CDR1 is SGHRS and CDR2 is YFSETQ in the germline V gene. The germline V and J ends were trimmed by 3 bases and 5 bases, with 14 bases remaining between them. This CDR3 has 14 residues. The CDR3 reads CASSSSARGTEAFF. The DNA for the CDR3 is TGCGCCAGCAGCTCCTCGGCCCGCGGGACTGAAGCTTTCTTT.

The chain has TRBV7-2 and TRBJ2-1; 8 bases are shared with TRBD2. With V trimmed by 5 bases and J by 1 base, 4 bases remained unmatched. Germline CDR1 and CDR2: SGHTA and FQGNSA. The CDR3 length is 15 residues. CDR3 DNA: TGTGCCAGCAGCGTAAGCGGGAGATCCTACAATGAGCAGTTCTTC. It translates to CASSVSGRSYNEQFF.

The rearrangement links TRBV7-2 to TRBJ2-1, with D maybe TRBD2 (6 bases). The germline V and J ends were trimmed by 0 bases and 4 bases, with 10 bases remaining between them. There are 15 residues in the CDR3. Germline lookup yields CDR1 SGHTA and CDR2 FQGNSA. This CDR3 reads CASSLAWAGYNEQFF. The CDR3 DNA reads TGTGCCAGCAGCTTAGCGTGGGCGGGATACAATGAGCAGTTCTTC.

This chain uses TRBV7-2 with TRBJ1-2; TRBD1 matches at 9 bases. CDR3 length equals 16 residues. Trimming cost V 0 bases and J 5 bases; bases outside gene matches: 7. Germline CDR1 and CDR2: SGHTA and FQGNSA. The CDR3 loop is CASSLAGGGQGYGYTF. CDR3 nucleotides: TGTGCCAGCAGCTTAGCGGGGGGAGGACAGGGGTATGGCTACACCTTC.

This sequence joins TRBV3-1 (or the pseudogene TRBV3-2) and TRBJ2-2; 10 bases match TRBD2. V shed 7 bases, J shed 5 bases, and the junction held 19 bases outside the gene matches. Per germline, CDR1 LGHDT and CDR2 YNNKEL (reference sequence). The CDR3 is 19 residues long. CDR3: CASNYYVPGLAKGTGELFF. The CDR3 nucleotides read TGTGCCAGCAACTACTACGTACCGGGACTAGCGAAGGGGACCGGGGAGCTGTTTTTT.

The genes are TRBV29-1 and TRBJ1-5, with D unresolved. Germline V gene sequence: CDR1 SQVTM, CDR2 ANQGSEA. V lost 6 bases to trimming and J lost 2 bases, with 14 bases between them. There are 14 residues in the CDR3. CDR3 coding DNA: TGCAGCGTCCTTTCGGCTGAACGCAATCAGCCCCAGCATTTT. It encodes CSVLSAERNQPQHF.

CDR3 nucleotides: TGTGCCAGCAGGCGGACCCACACCGGGGAGCTGTTTTTT. Residues: CASRRTHTGELFF. The gene calls are TRBV6-5 and TRBJ2-2; unclear D gene. The germline V and J ends were trimmed by 6 bases and 3 bases, with 8 bases remaining between them. CDR1 and CDR2 from the germline V gene are MNHEY and SVGAGI. The CDR3 runs 13 residues.

This rearrangement joins TRBV9 to TRBJ1-2, with TRBD1 matching 8 bases. CDR1 SGDLS and CDR2 YYNGEE come from the germline V gene. The CDR3 spans 13 residues. J lost 7 bases, V lost 3 bases, and 5 bases had no gene match. The CDR3 loop reads CASSAGQGGGYTF. The CDR3, as DNA: TGTGCCAGCAGCGCTGGACAGGGTGGTGGCTACACCTTC.

V usage is TRBV12-3 or TRBV12-4 and J usage is TRBJ1-1; no clear D gene. The CDR3 is made up of 13 amino acids. V shed 5 bases and J shed 1 base, with 8 bases lying between them. The CDR3 bases are TGTGCCAGCAGTCCCAACAGGAACACTGAAGCTTTCTTT. Encoded protein: CASSPNRNTEAFF.

Concerning this clone: A read error may produce the germline difference seen at one junction end. The J gene is TRBJ2-3, the V gene TRBV7-7, with 12 bases matching TRBD2. Germline values: CDR1 SSHAT, CDR2 FNYEAQ (reference sequence). This CDR3 is built from 15 residues. The CDR3 DNA sequence: TGTGCTAGCAGCTTAGGACTAGCGGGACGGGATACGCAGTATTTT. Protein product: CASSLGLAGRDTQYF. The full variable domain, completed using reference TRBV7-7 and TRBJ2-3, is GAGVSQSPRYKVTKRGQDVTLRCDPISSHATLYWYQQALGQGPEFLTYFNYEAQPDKSGLPSDRFSAERPEGSISTLTIQRTEQRDSAMYRCASSLGLAGRDTQYFGPGTRLTVL.

The chain recombines TRBV7-2 with TRBJ1-2; weak D call: TRBD1 (5 bases). V was shortened by 0 bases and J by 13 bases, with 18 bases between the two germline ends. Germline V gene lookup returns CDR1 SGHTA and CDR2 FQGNSA. The CDR3 loop spans 14 amino acids. CDR3 amino acids: CASSLAQGERGITF. In DNA, the CDR3 is TGTGCCAGCAGCTTAGCGCAGGGTGAGCGTGGGATCACCTTC.

The chain employs TRBV27 and TRBJ1-5; 8 bases map to TRBD1. The CDR3 has 18 amino acids. J gave up 3 bases and V 6 bases, and 16 bases lay outside the gene matches. Germline V gives CDR1 MNHEY, CDR2 SMNVEV (reference sequence). The CDR3 is CASSQKIPGTGSNQPQHF. The CDR3 DNA follows: TGTGCCAGCAGCCAGAAGATTCCCGGGACAGGTTCCAATCAGCCCCAGCATTTT.

This chain uses TRBV6-5 with TRBJ2-6, with D uncertain. CDR3 size: 13 residues. Germline CDR1 reads MNHEY; CDR2 reads SVGAGI. V lost 6 bases and J lost 0, with 3 bases in between. In DNA, the CDR3 is TGTGCCAGCAGGAACTCTGGGGCCAACGTCCTGACTTTC. Translated: CASRNSGANVLTF.

J is TRBJ1-2 and V is TRBV4-1; D unclear. V lost 1 base, J lost 2 bases, and 20 bases lay in between. This CDR3 has 18 residues. The germline gives CDR1 MGHRA, CDR2 YSYEKL. The CDR3 region has the DNA TGCGCCAGCAGCCAAGGACTGGTGGGCAGAGACCTAAACTATGGCTACACCTTC. Its translation is CASSQGLVGRDLNYGYTF.

The chain has TRBV12-3 or TRBV12-4 and TRBJ1-2; the D is unclear. Trimming stripped 2 bases from V and 6 bases from J, with 4 bases between. The CDR3 runs 11 residues. CDR3 bases: TGTGCCAGCAGTTTAAGAGATGGCTACACCTTC. Amino acid sequence: CASSLRDGYTF.

A single count supports this clone. The rearrangement uses TRBV3-1 (or the pseudogene TRBV3-2) and TRBJ2-4; TRBD2 matches at 8 bases. The CDR3 has 13 residues. V lost 4 bases and J lost 11; bases outside the gene matches: 7. Germline assignment: CDR1 LGHDT and CDR2 YNNKEL (reference sequence). CDR3: CASSRPGLVVQYF. CDR3 DNA sequence: TGTGCCAGCAGCCGGCCGGGACTAGTGGTTCAGTACTTC.

The rearrangement joins TRBV3-1 (or the pseudogene TRBV3-2) to TRBJ1-5; D possibly corresponds to TRBD1 (5 bases). The CDR3 is made up of 17 amino acids. Germline lookup yields CDR1 LGHDT and CDR2 YNNKEL (reference sequence). V was clipped by 0 bases and J by 7 bases, with 19 bases between them. CDR3 coding DNA: TGTGCCAGCAGCCAAGAAATCCCGGGCCGAGGGGCGCAGCCCCAGCATTTT. It specifies CASSQEIPGRGAQPQHF.

The gene calls are TRBV5-5 and TRBJ1-5; unclear D gene. The V gene's germline CDR1 is SGHKS and CDR2 YYEKEE (reference sequence). The CDR3 runs to 14 residues. V lost 5 bases to trimming and J lost 5 bases, with 14 bases between them. In nucleotides, the CDR3 is TGTGCCAGCAGTCTCGAGTTAAACCATCAGCCCCAGCATTTT. Translated: CASSLELNHQPQHF.

The chain joins TRBV5-6 to TRBJ1-1; D is possibly TRBD1 (5 bases). Germline values: CDR1 SGHDT, CDR2 YYEEEE. The CDR3 totals 15 residues. Trimming took 4 bases from V and 7 from J, leaving 20 bases between them. CDR3 residues: CASSLTRGGVIEAFF. CDR3 DNA sequence: TGTGCCAGCAGCCTAACCCGGGGGGGTGTCATTGAAGCTTTCTTT.

This sequence joins TRBV7-9 and TRBJ2-2; D possibly corresponds to TRBD2 (7 bases). CDR3 length: 17 amino acids. Germline V CDR1 and CDR2: SEHNR, FQNEAQ (reference sequence). Trimming cost V 4 bases and J 0 bases, with 15 bases left between them. CDR3 in DNA: TGTGCCAGCAGCTCTACAGGGAGGGGTTCGAACACCGGGGAGCTGTTTTTT. This gives the protein CASSSTGRGSNTGELFF.

This clone has a handful of counts. The rearrangement uses TRBV5-6 and TRBJ2-7, with D tentatively TRBD2 (5 bases). The CDR3 totals 11 residues. Germline CDR1 reads SGHDT; CDR2 reads YYEEEE. Between the trimmed V and J ends, which lost 4 bases and 7 bases, there was a span of 9 bases. Here the CDR3 reads CASSRRREQYF. The CDR3 DNA is TGTGCCAGCAGCCGGAGGCGGGAGCAGTACTTC.

This chain joins TRBV2 and TRBJ1-6, with D maybe TRBD1 (5 bases). CDR1 and CDR2 (germline): SNHLY, FYNNEI. Trimming stripped 7 bases from V and 10 bases from J, with 20 bases between. This CDR3 has 15 residues. This CDR3 is CASILRAGSGSPLHF. In nucleotides, the CDR3 is TGTGCCAGCATCCTTCGGGCAGGCTCAGGGTCACCCCTCCACTTT.

The chain carries TRBV18 and TRBJ1-2; D is undetermined. V gave up 3 bases and J gave up 4 bases, with 12 bases separating them. The CDR3 has 14 amino acids. Per the germline V gene, CDR1 is KGHSH and CDR2 is LQKENI. In DNA form, the CDR3 reads TGTGCCAGCTCACCCCCGGTCGGCCTCTATGGCTACACCTTC. It yields the protein CASSPPVGLYGYTF.

The chain employs TRBV11-1 and TRBJ2-1, with 12 nucleotides matching TRBD2. V lost 5 bases, J lost 9 bases, and 8 bases stayed unmatched. Germline loops: CDR1 SGHAT, CDR2 FQDESV (reference sequence). The length of the CDR3 is 15 residues. The DNA of the CDR3 is TGTGCCAGCAGCCGCGCCTTACTAGCGGGAGGTGAGCAGTTCTTC. Translation: CASSRALLAGGEQFF.